The 5 T cell receptor beta chains given below trace back to one sample, sequenced in a study of cytomegalovirus exposure and HLA in healthy donors. This PCR relied on a set of 60 Vbeta primers and 13 Jbeta primers. The protocol was immunoSEQ multiplex PCR, while the TCRdb copy is restricted to in-frame clones and leaves out a portion. The profile shows around 55,000 clones, about 76% of them singletons. Sequencing used PBMCs. These receptors came from a female donor in good health and CMV-seronegative.

The genes are TRBV2 and TRBJ2-5; no clear D gene. The DNA end lines up better with TRBJ2-7; the J call may be wrong. In germline, CDR1 is SNHLY, CDR2 FYNNEI. This CDR3 is 12 amino acids long. The CDR3 protein is CASSGGAYEQYF. DNA for the CDR3: TGTGCCAGCAGCGGCGGCGCCTACGAGCAGTACTTC.

The chain uses TRBV9 and TRBJ1-1; 8 bases fit TRBD1. Germline V gives CDR1 SGDLS, CDR2 YYNGEE. J lost 4 bases, V lost 4 bases, and 9 bases had no gene match. There are 15 residues in the CDR3. CDR3 in DNA: TGTGCCAGCAGCATCGGGACAGGAACAGGCACTGAAGCTTTCTTT. As protein: CASSIGTGTGTEAFF.

The chain combines TRBV4-1 with TRBJ2-3; 7 bases line up with TRBD1. The CDR3 is 16 residues long. The V and J ends lost 2 bases and 4 bases, in that order; junction bases with no gene match: 9. Looked up from germline, CDR1 is MGHRA and CDR2 is YSYEKL. The CDR3 loop reads CASSQSHRGRSDTQYF. The CDR3 bases are TGCGCCAGCAGCCAAAGCCACAGGGGAAGGTCAGATACGCAGTATTTT.

This clone has more than one count but fewer than ten. The chain couples TRBV29-1 to TRBJ2-1; 8 bases fit TRBD2. The CDR3 contains 14 residues. The germline V gene encodes CDR1 SQVTM and CDR2 ANQGSEA. V gave up 7 bases and J gave up 4 bases; unmatched junction bases: 9. CDR3 DNA sequence: TGCAGCGCTACTAGCGGAATGGGATACAATGAGCAGTTCTTC. It encodes CSATSGMGYNEQFF.

V is TRBV7-9 and J is TRBJ2-1; D perhaps matches TRBD1 (6 bases). CDR1 is SEHNR and CDR2 is FQNEAQ in the germline V gene (reference sequence). V lost 0 bases and J 0 bases, leaving 12 bases between the germline ends. The CDR3 is 17 amino acids. CDR3 residues: CASSLAWGQGSYNEQFF. The CDR3 DNA reads TGTGCCAGCAGCTTAGCTTGGGGGCAGGGCTCCTACAATGAGCAGTTCTTC. Combining the CDR3 with reference TRBV7-9 and TRBJ2-1 gives the whole variable domain DTGVSQNPRHKITKRGQNVTFRCDPISEHNRLYWYRQTLGQGPEFLTYFQNEAQLEKSRLLSDRFSAERPKGSFSTLEIQRTEQGDSAMYLCASSLAWGQGSYNEQFFGPGTRLTVL.